The TCR beta chain under discussion was sequenced for a study of blood T cell repertoires in COVID-19. Study-wide context: COVID-19 samples collected from the United States, Italy and Spain covered acute and convalescent phases.

This clone appeared a single time. Authors' analysis steps: Reference gene primer amplification in the assay estimated nucleated cell counts. The method was immunoSEQ multiplex PCR; TCRdb's version includes in-frame clones alone and lacks a portion of them. V and J calls and clone size are given by that table; D and trimming were obtained from the DNA. The data hold under 200,000 clones, with roughly 80% observed a single time. The CDR3 has 14 residues. Per the germline V gene, CDR1 is SGHRS and CDR2 is YFSETQ. V was pared by 4 bases and J by 5 bases, with 14 bases between. The sequence was collected from a man aged 65 to 79 with acute or convalescent COVID-19. Sequencing was performed on peripheral blood. This rearrangement joins TRBV5-1 to TRBJ2-3; a weak D match, TRBD2 (5 bases). CDR3 in amino acids: CASSRSGFGDTQYF. The CDR3 nucleotides read TGCGCCAGCAGCCGGTCGGGGTTTGGAGATACGCAGTATTTT.